This TCR beta chain was sequenced for a study of blood T cell repertoires in COVID-19. Across the study: PBMCs, B-cell-depleted T cells, or T cells provided the cDNA or gDNA that made up the material.

Germline lookup yields CDR1 SGHRS and CDR2 YFSETQ. The CDR3 contains 15 residues. Deletions cut 3 bases from V and 8 bases from J, with 17 bases between. Clones were sequenced by immunoSEQ multiplex PCR, and TCRdb holds only the in-frame ones, with some missing. This table has some 220,000 clones, 75% to 85% appearing once. This chain connects TRBV5-1 to TRBJ1-4; D possibly corresponds to TRBD1 (6 bases). Sequenced material: peripheral blood. The TCR sequence derives from a woman aged 70-85 years with COVID-19, enrolled during active disease. CDR3 region: CASSSQGEVREKLFF. The CDR3 DNA reads TGCGCCAGCAGCTCACAGGGAGAGGTGAGGGAAAAACTGTTTTTT.